The 8 T cell receptor beta chains reported below all come from one sample, sequenced in a study of OX40 agonist ivuxolimab in advanced cancers. Method: immunoSEQ multiplex PCR; TCRdb's copy keeps in-frame clones and lacks some. Seen here are 23,000 or so clones, less than 90% observed once, and the top ten hold 15% to 20%. The specimen comprised CD4+ or CD8+ T cells sorted from blood, sampled in a trial of the OX40 agonist ivuxolimab. The receptors shown here come from an adult with an advanced solid tumor such as melanoma, head and neck, liver or kidney cancer.

The V call is TRBV5-1, the J call TRBJ2-5; 8 bases match TRBD2. The CDR3 totals 20 residues. With 0 bases clipped from V and 1 base from J, the junction kept 17 bases outside the gene matches. The germline CDR1 and CDR2 sequences are SGHRS and YFSETQ. The DNA of the CDR3 is TGCGCCAGCAGCTTGGTTCCCCGTCTTCGGACTAGCCGGATCCAAGAGACCCAGTACTTC. This encodes CASSLVPRLRTSRIQETQYF.

The sample holds one count of this clone. The chain recombines TRBV25-1 with TRBJ2-1, with D possibly being TRBD1 (6 bases). V was shortened by 3 bases and J by 15 bases, with 30 bases between the two germline ends. CDR1 MGHDK and CDR2 SYGVNS come from the germline V gene. The CDR3 has 17 amino acids. The CDR3 DNA is TGTGCCAGCAGTGAGAGAGACACTCTCTTAGGCCATAGGGGGTTGTTCTTC. It translates to CASSERDTLLGHRGLFF.

The V call is TRBV6-1, the J call TRBJ2-1, with 8 bases that match TRBD1. V shed 5 bases and J 9 bases; nucleotides not matched to a gene: 3. Germline V gives CDR1 MNHNS, CDR2 SASEGT. The CDR3 runs to 12 residues. This CDR3 is CASSLQGGEQFF. The CDR3 DNA is TGTGCCAGCAGTCTACAGGGGGGTGAGCAGTTCTTC.

The V and J genes are TRBV7-8 and TRBJ2-1; a weak D match, TRBD2 (6 bases). V lost 10 bases and J 7 bases, leaving 14 bases between the germline ends. This CDR3 region has 12 residues. The V gene's germline CDR1 is SGHVS and CDR2 FQNEAQ. The CDR3 sequence: CATGLNVNEQFF. In DNA form, the CDR3 reads TGTGCCACAGGACTAAACGTGAATGAGCAGTTCTTC.

The chain uses TRBV4-3 and TRBJ2-7, with D tentatively TRBD2 (6 bases). The V end was cut by 0 bases, the J end by 0 bases, with 9 bases between. The germline CDR1 and CDR2 sequences are LGHNA and YSLEER. The CDR3 spans 15 residues. The CDR3, as DNA: TGCGCCAGCAGCCAAGAGGGGCGGGACTCCTACGAGCAGTACTTC. Translated: CASSQEGRDSYEQYF.

This clone was found once. V and J are TRBV11-3 and TRBJ2-7; 9 positions match TRBD2. Germline V gene lookup returns CDR1 SGHNT and CDR2 YENEEA. Germline trimming cut 3 bases from V and 4 bases from J; bases unmatched to any gene: 4. CDR3 length: 14 amino acids. CDR3: CASSFRTSEYEQYF. CDR3 DNA sequence: TGTGCCAGCAGCTTCCGGACTAGCGAATACGAGCAGTACTTC.

The V and J genes are TRBV7-2 and TRBJ2-5, with 12 bases lining up with TRBD2. The CDR3 sequence is 15 residues long. In germline, CDR1 is SGHTA, CDR2 FQGNSA. J was trimmed by 6 bases and V by 4 bases; bases with no gene match: 6. The CDR3 coding sequence is TGTGCCAGCAGCTCCGGACTAGCGGGGTCTAAGACCCAGTACTTC. Translation gives CASSSGLAGSKTQYF.

The V gene is TRBV5-4, the J gene TRBJ2-5; 9 nucleotides align to TRBD2. Losses at the gene ends were 3 bases for V and 7 bases for J; bases not matched to a gene: 7. Germline CDR1 and CDR2: SGHNT and YYREEE (reference sequence). The CDR3 totals 14 residues. CDR3 residues: CASSSAGGQGTQYF. CDR3 sequence (DNA): TGTGCCAGCAGCTCAGCGGGAGGTCAGGGGACCCAGTACTTC.